This TCR beta chain was recorded in a study of Graves' ophthalmopathy and Graves' hyperthyroidism. Study observations and caveats: Among thyroid clonotypes expanded above 0.001 frequency, most also appeared in blood. The model's ophthalmopathy progression predictions had just under 71% sensitivity and 72% to 80% specificity.

TCR beta CDR3 regions were amplified from RNA transcripts. The library came from an HTBI-primed first-round RT-PCR and a second-round multiplex PCR. A single record per CDR3 protein comes from TCRdb applying MiXCR to the multiplex PCR reads. The sample lists 300,000 to 350,000 distinct CDR3 sequences; under 20% were seen once. Germline loops: CDR1 DFQATT, CDR2 SNEGSKA (reference sequence). The J segment lost 5 bases and the V segment lost 3 bases, leaving 9 bases of the junction unmatched. This CDR3 is 15 amino acids long. Ophthalmopathy donors showed moderate-to-severe activity, CAS ≥3, NOSPECS ≥4 and a duration under 3 months. Ten or more counts support this clonotype. Its antigen is still unknown.

The sample taken for sequencing was peripheral blood. This TCR derives from an adult man with Graves' ophthalmopathy. The J gene is TRBJ2-5, the V gene TRBV20-1, with 10 bases lining up with TRBD2. CDR3: CSARISGRQRETQYF. DNA of the CDR3: TGCAGTGCTAGGATTAGCGGGAGGCAGCGGGAGACCCAGTACTTC.